The 27 T cell receptor beta chains presented below share a single source sample, sequenced in a study of PD-L1 blockade in urothelial cancer. Sequencing used immunoSEQ multiplex PCR; TCRdb keeps in-frame clones, though not all of them. The data contain 60,000 or so clones, roughly 82% of them singletons. Here the sequenced sample was PBMCs, taken around atezolizumab (anti-PD-L1) treatment. The receptors were gathered from an older man with urothelial cancer.

The CDR3 protein is CSASAALAARDTQYF. Written as DNA, the CDR3 is TGCAGCGCATCCGCCGCACTAGCAGCGCGGGATACGCAGTATTTT. The J gene is TRBJ2-3, the V gene TRBV29-1, with D perhaps matching TRBD2 (6 bases). V was pared by 7 bases and J by 6 bases, with 23 bases between. The germline V gene encodes CDR1 SQVTM and CDR2 ANQGSEA. The CDR3 extends over 15 amino acids.

The chain is built from TRBV11-1 and TRBJ1-1; a weak D match, TRBD1 (6 bases). This CDR3 region has 16 residues. Germline assignment: CDR1 SGHAT and CDR2 FQDESV (reference sequence). The ends were cut back, 4 bases at V and 1 base at J, with 16 bases in the middle. Here the CDR3 reads CASSSSAGASNTEAFF. The CDR3 nucleotides are TGTGCCAGCAGCTCAAGCGCGGGGGCATCGAACACTGAAGCTTTCTTT.

The chain links TRBV5-4 to TRBJ2-5; D possibly corresponds to TRBD1 (5 bases). Trimming left V 4 bases short and J 3 bases short, with 16 bases between. Per the germline V gene, CDR1 is SGHNT and CDR2 is YYREEE (reference sequence). The CDR3 consists of 15 residues. In nucleotides, the CDR3 is TGTGCCAGCAGCGAAAATCTAGTAGGGGAAGAGACCCAGTACTTC. Its translation is CASSENLVGEETQYF.

The V call is TRBV30, the J call TRBJ1-5; TRBD1 might be the D (6 bases). Germline V gives CDR1 GTSNPN, CDR2 SVGIG (reference sequence). V dropped 3 bases and J dropped 6 bases, with 12 bases sitting between them. The CDR3 runs 13 residues. CDR3 residues: CAWRQGMAQPQHF. CDR3 nucleotide sequence: TGTGCCTGGAGGCAGGGGATGGCTCAGCCCCAGCATTTT.

The table lists this clone with a few counts. The chain carries TRBV29-1 and TRBJ1-2; no clear D gene. The length of the CDR3 is 12 residues. Germline V gene data show CDR1 as SQVTM and CDR2 as ANQGSEA. The V and J ends lost 7 bases and 3 bases respectively, with 12 bases between them. Here the CDR3 reads CSAASHYYGYTF. The CDR3 DNA follows: TGCAGCGCCGCGAGCCATTACTATGGCTACACCTTC. Together with reference TRBV29-1 and TRBJ1-2, the CDR3 gives the full variable domain: SAVISQKPSRDICQRGTSLTIQCQVDSQVTMMFWYRQQPGQSLTLIATANQGSEATYESGFVIDKFPISRPNLTFSTLTVSNMSPEDSSIYLCSAASHYYGYTFGSGTRLTVV.

The chain combines TRBV19 with TRBJ2-1; 12 bases align to TRBD2. The J segment lost 5 bases and the V segment lost 6 bases, leaving 11 bases of the junction unmatched. Germline-derived CDR1 and CDR2 are LNHDA and SQIVND (reference sequence). This CDR3 is 17 amino acids long. This CDR3 reads CASSPRLAGVLNNEQFF. The CDR3 DNA sequence: TGTGCCAGTAGCCCCAGACTAGCGGGAGTTTTGAACAATGAGCAGTTCTTC.

V gene TRBV30 combines with J gene TRBJ2-3; 11 bases agree with TRBD2. CDR3 length: 15 residues. CDR1 is GTSNPN and CDR2 is SVGIG in the germline V gene (reference sequence). V dropped 5 bases and J dropped 6; count of bases not matched to a gene: 10. This chain's CDR3 is CAWGRRLAGSDTQYF. In nucleotides, the CDR3 is TGTGCCTGGGGCCGCCGACTAGCGGGGTCTGATACGCAGTATTTT.

This chain joins TRBV4-1 and TRBJ2-6; the match to TRBD1 covers 7 bases. V was pared by 0 bases and J by 1 base, with 6 bases of the junction left unmatched. Looked up from germline, CDR1 is MGHRA and CDR2 is YSYEKL. The length of the CDR3 is 18 residues. The CDR3 nucleotides read TGCGCCAGCAGCCAAGACCCACAGGGGACGTCTGGGGCCAACGTCCTGACTTTC. Protein: CASSQDPQGTSGANVLTF.

The V call is TRBV28, the J call TRBJ1-2; D is undetermined. The V gene lost 2 bases and the J gene lost 7 bases, with 11 bases spanning the gap. Germline V lookup: CDR1 MDHEN, CDR2 SYDVKM. The CDR3 loop spans 13 amino acids. CDR3 region: CASSLARVGGYTF. The CDR3 DNA reads as TGTGCCAGCAGTTTAGCTCGGGTGGGTGGCTACACCTTC.

V usage is TRBV10-3 and J usage is TRBJ2-1; the match to TRBD2 covers 13 bases. This CDR3 comprises 15 residues. The junction had 8 bases not matched to a gene; V was cut back by 6 bases and J by 9 bases. The germline gives CDR1 ENHRY, CDR2 SYGVKD. The CDR3 DNA is TGTGCCATCAGCCAACTAGCGGGAGGGCCAGGTGAGCAGTTCTTC. Translated: CAISQLAGGPGEQFF.

The chain carries TRBV7-2 and TRBJ1-1; D remains unclear. V was cut by 5 bases and J by 1 base, with 8 bases left in between. Per the germline V gene, CDR1 is SGHTA and CDR2 is FQGNSA. The CDR3 runs to 13 residues. CDR3 in amino acids: CASSITENTEAFF. The CDR3 DNA is TGTGCCAGCAGCATAACAGAGAACACTGAAGCTTTCTTT.

The CDR3 nucleotides are TGTGCCAGCAGCGTAGGGGCAGGGGGTTTGGAAGCTTTCTTT. As protein: CASSVGAGGLEAFF. V and J are TRBV9 and TRBJ1-1, with TRBD1 matching over 7 bases. Germline loops: CDR1 SGDLS, CDR2 YYNGEE. CDR3 size: 14 residues. V lost 0 bases, J lost 8 bases, and 7 bases stayed unmatched.

This clone has a single count. V usage is TRBV7-9 and J usage is TRBJ2-5; 16 nucleotides agree with TRBD2. The CDR3 contains 17 residues. Germline V gene sequence: CDR1 SEHNR, CDR2 FQNEAQ (reference sequence). Trimming cost V 5 bases and J 5 bases; bases outside gene matches: 8. CDR3 residues: CASSPGTSGRARETQYF. DNA for the CDR3: TGTGCCAGCAGCCCCGGGACTAGCGGGAGGGCCCGGGAGACCCAGTACTTC.

The CDR3 here is CASSQGRADSGNTIYF. The CDR3 DNA sequence: TGCGCCAGCAGCCAAGGGAGAGCAGACTCTGGAAACACCATATATTTT. The genes are TRBV4-1 and TRBJ1-3; no clear D gene. The CDR3 has 16 amino acids. Per the germline V gene, CDR1 is MGHRA and CDR2 is YSYEKL. The germline V and J ends were trimmed by 1 base and 0 bases, with 10 bases remaining between them.

This clone was observed a single time. This chain links TRBV29-1 with TRBJ2-1; tentatively, D is TRBD2 (6 bases). CDR3 size: 13 residues. Trimming shortened V by 3 bases and J by 2 bases, and 8 bases separated the two germline ends. The V gene's germline CDR1 is SQVTM and CDR2 ANQGSEA. In DNA form, the CDR3 reads TGCAGCGTTGAGGCTAGCGCCTACAATGAGCAGTTCTTC. Its translation: CSVEASAYNEQFF.

The chain uses TRBV4-1 and TRBJ2-7, with a tentative D call TRBD2 (5 bases). CDR1 and CDR2 from the germline V gene are MGHRA and YSYEKL. The CDR3 consists of 14 residues. Trimming took 4 bases from V and 6 from J, leaving 16 bases between them. The CDR3 spells CASSLRGLGSEQYF. The CDR3 coding sequence is TGCGCCAGCAGCCTCCGCGGTCTAGGGAGCGAGCAGTACTTC.

The table lists this clone with a few counts. This rearrangement joins TRBV29-1 to TRBJ2-7; 7 nucleotides align to TRBD2. Germline CDR1 is SQVTM and CDR2 is ANQGSEA. Trimming removed 5 bases from V and 2 bases from J; junction bases left unmatched: 3. The CDR3 contains 12 residues. CDR3 residues: CSVSGTTYEQYF. The CDR3 bases are TGCAGCGTTTCCGGGACTACCTACGAGCAGTACTTC.

The V and J genes are TRBV7-9 and TRBJ2-2; 9 bases are shared with TRBD2. Germline V gives CDR1 SEHNR, CDR2 FQNEAQ (reference sequence). The CDR3 length is 13 residues. J lost 6 bases, V lost 8 bases, and 4 bases had no gene match. In DNA form, the CDR3 reads TGTGCCAGCGCGGGAGGGTTCCCCGGGGAGCTGTTTTTT. This codes for CASAGGFPGELFF.

The CDR3 protein is CASSLASSGYEQYF. CDR3 sequence (DNA): TGTGCCAGCAGCTTAGCCTCTAGCGGGTACGAGCAGTACTTC. V and J are TRBV7-6 and TRBJ2-7; TRBD2 matches at 8 bases. Germline values: CDR1 SGHVS, CDR2 FNYEAQ. The V and J ends lost 0 bases and 4 bases, in that order; junction bases with no gene match: 2. The CDR3 is 14 amino acids.

The table lists this clone with a few counts. The V gene is TRBV2, the J gene TRBJ2-6; D is possibly TRBD2 (6 bases). Germline V gene data show CDR1 as SNHLY and CDR2 as FYNNEI. V lost 3 bases to trimming and J lost 0 bases, with 9 bases between them. The CDR3 length is 16 residues. The CDR3: CASSDGGYSGANVLTF. The CDR3 DNA sequence: TGTGCCAGCAGTGACGGGGGTTACTCTGGGGCCAACGTCCTGACTTTC.

In this sample, this clone turned up a few times. The chain uses TRBV7-2 and TRBJ2-7; the D gene is possibly TRBD2 (6 bases). Trimming took 6 bases from V and 9 from J, leaving 12 bases between them. CDR3 length equals 11 residues. The germline V gene has CDR1 SGHTA and CDR2 FQGNSA. This chain's CDR3 is CASSRDFRQYF. In DNA, the CDR3 is TGTGCCAGCAGTCGGGACTTCAGGCAGTACTTC.

The chain recombines TRBV28 with TRBJ2-2, with 11 bases lining up with TRBD2. The CDR3 loop spans 16 amino acids. CDR1 and CDR2 from the germline V gene are MDHEN and SYDVKM. The J segment lost 7 bases and the V segment lost 5 bases, leaving 9 bases of the junction unmatched. The CDR3 loop is CASSTVAGGSIGELFF. The CDR3 DNA follows: TGTGCCAGCAGTACAGTAGCGGGAGGGTCGATCGGGGAGCTGTTTTTT.

The rearrangement uses TRBV19 and TRBJ1-1; D is ambiguous. Trimming took 6 bases from V and 1 from J, leaving 9 bases between them. This CDR3 contains 13 residues. Germline CDR1 and CDR2: LNHDA and SQIVND (reference sequence). CDR3 nucleotide sequence: TGTGCCAGTAGCGTTTGGAGGAACACTGAAGCTTTCTTT. It translates to CASSVWRNTEAFF.

This clone was found once. V and J are TRBV9 and TRBJ2-7; 7 bases map to TRBD1. The CDR3 has 16 residues. V lost 8 bases to trimming and J lost 7 bases; unmatched junction nucleotides: 21. Per the germline V gene, CDR1 is SGDLS and CDR2 is YYNGEE. CDR3 in DNA: TGTGCCAGTGGATCCGGGGACAGCGCTGGAGTGAGGGAGCAGTACTTC. It encodes CASGSGDSAGVREQYF.

This clone occurred once. This CDR3 reads CASSDPLAGGSDTQYF. DNA for the CDR3: TGTGCCAGCAGCGACCCGCTTGCGGGAGGCTCAGATACGCAGTATTTT. The chain links TRBV2 to TRBJ2-3; the match to TRBD2 covers 8 bases. The V and J ends lost 6 bases and 4 bases, in that order; junction bases with no gene match: 12. The CDR3 runs to 16 residues. Germline-derived CDR1 and CDR2 are SNHLY and FYNNEI.

This clone turned up a few times. The chain joins TRBV11-2 to TRBJ1-1; 9 bases are shared with TRBD1. The junction had 13 bases not matched to a gene; V was cut back by 5 bases and J by 0 bases. The CDR3 totals 18 residues. The germline V gene encodes CDR1 SGHAT and CDR2 FQNNGV. CDR3 region: CASSTRDRVRKMNTEAFF. The CDR3 DNA follows: TGTGCCAGCAGCACCCGGGACAGGGTGAGGAAAATGAACACTGAAGCTTTCTTT.

The CDR3 bases are TGTGCCAGCAGCCCTAGCGGGAGGGTGGTGAATGAGCAGTTCTTC. Translation: CASSPSGRVVNEQFF. The V gene is TRBV14, the J gene TRBJ2-1, with 12 bases fitting TRBD2. V lost 4 bases to trimming and J lost 7 bases; unmatched junction nucleotides: 5. CDR1 and CDR2 (germline): SGHDN, FVKESK. This CDR3 has 15 amino acids.